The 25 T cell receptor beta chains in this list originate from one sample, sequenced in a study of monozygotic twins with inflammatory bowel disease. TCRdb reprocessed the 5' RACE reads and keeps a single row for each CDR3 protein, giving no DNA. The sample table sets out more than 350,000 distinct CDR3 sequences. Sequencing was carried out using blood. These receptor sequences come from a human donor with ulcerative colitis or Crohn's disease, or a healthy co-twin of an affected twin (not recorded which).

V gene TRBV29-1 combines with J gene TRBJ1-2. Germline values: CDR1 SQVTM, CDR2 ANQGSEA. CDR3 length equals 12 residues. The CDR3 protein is CSGEGANYGYTF. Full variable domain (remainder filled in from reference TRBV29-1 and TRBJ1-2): SAVISQKPSRDICQRGTSLTIQCQVDSQVTMMFWYRQQPGQSLTLIATANQGSEATYESGFVIDKFPISRPNLTFSTLTVSNMSPEDSSIYLCSGEGANYGYTFGSGTRLTVV.

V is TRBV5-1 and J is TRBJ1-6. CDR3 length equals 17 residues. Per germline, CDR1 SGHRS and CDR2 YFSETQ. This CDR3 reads CASSLAEQSSYNSPLHF.

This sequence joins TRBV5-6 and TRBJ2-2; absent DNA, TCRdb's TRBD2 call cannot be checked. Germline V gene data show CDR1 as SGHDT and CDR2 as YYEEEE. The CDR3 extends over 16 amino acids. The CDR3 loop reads CASSLRPSGSTGELFF.

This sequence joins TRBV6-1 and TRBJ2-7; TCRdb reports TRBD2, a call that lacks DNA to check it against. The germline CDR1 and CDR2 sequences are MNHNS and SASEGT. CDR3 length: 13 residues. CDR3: CASSEGLASEQYF.

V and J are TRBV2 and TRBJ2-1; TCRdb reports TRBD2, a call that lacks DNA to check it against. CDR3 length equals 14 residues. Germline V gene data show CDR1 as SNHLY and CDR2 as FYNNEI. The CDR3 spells CASRPGGEGVVQFF.

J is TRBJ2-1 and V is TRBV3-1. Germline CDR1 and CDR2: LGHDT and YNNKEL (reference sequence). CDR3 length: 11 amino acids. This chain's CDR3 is CASSLGNRQFF.

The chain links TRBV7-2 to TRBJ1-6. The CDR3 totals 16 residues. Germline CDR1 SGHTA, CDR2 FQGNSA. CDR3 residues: CASRSPRGSYNSPLHF.

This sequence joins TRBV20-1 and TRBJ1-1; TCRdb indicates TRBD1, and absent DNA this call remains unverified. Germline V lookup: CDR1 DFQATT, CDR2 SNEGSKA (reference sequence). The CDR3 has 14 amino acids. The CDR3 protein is CSARVGTVNTEAFF.

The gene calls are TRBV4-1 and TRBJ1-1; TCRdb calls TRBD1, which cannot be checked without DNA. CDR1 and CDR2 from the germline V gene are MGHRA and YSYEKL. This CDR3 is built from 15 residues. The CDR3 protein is CASSQGNRQTLEAFF.

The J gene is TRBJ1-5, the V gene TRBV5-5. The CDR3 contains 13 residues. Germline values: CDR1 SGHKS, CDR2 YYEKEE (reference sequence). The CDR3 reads CASSLMADQPQHF.

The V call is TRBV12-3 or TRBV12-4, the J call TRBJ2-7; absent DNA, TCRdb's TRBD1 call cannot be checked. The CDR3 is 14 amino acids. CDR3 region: CASTLGVSDYEQYF.

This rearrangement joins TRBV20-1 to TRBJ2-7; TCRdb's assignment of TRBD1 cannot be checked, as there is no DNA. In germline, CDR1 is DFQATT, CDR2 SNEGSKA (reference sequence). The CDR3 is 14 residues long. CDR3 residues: CSAREGQRSYEQYF.

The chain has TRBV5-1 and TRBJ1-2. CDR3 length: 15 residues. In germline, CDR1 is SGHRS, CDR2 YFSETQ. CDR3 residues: CASSAEGILNYGYTF.

The CDR3 sequence: CSASGTGYEKLFF. The chain employs TRBV20-1 and TRBJ1-4; the D call from TCRdb, TRBD1, cannot be confirmed without DNA. This CDR3 has 13 amino acids. The V gene's germline CDR1 is DFQATT and CDR2 SNEGSKA (reference sequence).

Here the CDR3 reads CASSYSTQNYGYTF. The chain links TRBV6-2 or TRBV6-3 to TRBJ1-2. This CDR3 is 14 amino acids long. From germline, CDR1 is MNHEY and CDR2 SVGEGT.

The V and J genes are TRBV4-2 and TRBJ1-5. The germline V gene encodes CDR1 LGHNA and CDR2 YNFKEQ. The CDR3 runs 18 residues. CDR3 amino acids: CASSQVVGGVNSNQPQHF.

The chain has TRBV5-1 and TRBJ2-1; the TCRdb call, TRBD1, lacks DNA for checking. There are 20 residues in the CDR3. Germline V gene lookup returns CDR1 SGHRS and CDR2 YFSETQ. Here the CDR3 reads CASSGRGDRTVVRAYNEQFF.

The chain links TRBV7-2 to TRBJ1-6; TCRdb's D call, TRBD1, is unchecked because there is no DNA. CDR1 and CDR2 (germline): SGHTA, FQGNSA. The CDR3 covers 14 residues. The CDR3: CASSSTMTGSPLHF.

The CDR3 loop is CASSFPVAGTKETQYF. The chain has TRBV7-2 and TRBJ2-5; the D gene TCRdb calls, TRBD1, cannot be checked with no DNA. Germline values: CDR1 SGHTA, CDR2 FQGNSA. The CDR3 covers 16 residues.

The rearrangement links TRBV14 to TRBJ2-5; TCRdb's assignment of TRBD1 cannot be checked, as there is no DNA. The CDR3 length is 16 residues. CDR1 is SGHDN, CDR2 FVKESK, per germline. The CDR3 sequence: CASSPGPGQDQETQYF. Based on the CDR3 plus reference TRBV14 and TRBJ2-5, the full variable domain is EAGVTQFPSHSVIEKGQTVTLRCDPISGHDNLYWYRRVMGKEIKFLLHFVKESKQDESGMPNNRFLAERTGGTYSTLKVQPAELEDSGVYFCASSPGPGQDQETQYFGPGTRLLVL.

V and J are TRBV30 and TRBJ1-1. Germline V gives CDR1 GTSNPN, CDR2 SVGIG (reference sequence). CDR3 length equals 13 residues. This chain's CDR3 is CAWSVLGEAEAFF. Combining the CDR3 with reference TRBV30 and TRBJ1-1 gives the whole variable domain SQTIHQWPATLVQPVGSPLSLECTVEGTSNPNLYWYRQAAGRGLQLLFYSVGIGQISSEVPQNLSASRPQDRQFILSSKKLLLSDSGFYLCAWSVLGEAEAFFGQGTRLTVV.

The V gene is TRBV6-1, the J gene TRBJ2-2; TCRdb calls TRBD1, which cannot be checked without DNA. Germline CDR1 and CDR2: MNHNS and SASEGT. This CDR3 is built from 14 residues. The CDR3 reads CASRTGVLGGELFF.

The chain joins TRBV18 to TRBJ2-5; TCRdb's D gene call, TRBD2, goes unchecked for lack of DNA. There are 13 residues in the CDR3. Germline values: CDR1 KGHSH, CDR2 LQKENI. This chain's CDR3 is CASSEGFPQTQYF.

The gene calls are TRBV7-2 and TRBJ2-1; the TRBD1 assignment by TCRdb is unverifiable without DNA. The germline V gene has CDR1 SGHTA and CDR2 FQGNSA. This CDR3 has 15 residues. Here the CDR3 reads CASDPLGGSYHEQFF.

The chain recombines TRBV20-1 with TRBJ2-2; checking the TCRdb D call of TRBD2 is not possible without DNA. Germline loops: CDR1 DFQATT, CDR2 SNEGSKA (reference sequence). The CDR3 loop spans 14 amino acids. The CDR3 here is CSASGLAGPGELFF.